This T cell receptor beta chain was obtained from a study of cytomegalovirus exposure and HLA in healthy donors. The study's findings and limits: The authors enumerated 164 TCR beta chains as linked to cytomegalovirus. TCR beta V- and J-gene trimming was later associated with a missense DCLRE1C variant.

Germline values: CDR1 KGHSH, CDR2 LQKENI. The CDR3 contains 16 residues. The V gene end was trimmed by 2 bases and the J gene end by 0 bases; junction bases not matched to a gene: 3. Each donor was nominally healthy when sampled (though unrecorded immune exposures were likely). Amplification used 60 Vbeta primers and 13 Jbeta primers. Repertoires were generated with immunoSEQ multiplex PCR, while TCRdb's copy carries only in-frame clones and drops some. This sample has approximately 110,000 clones; 81% occur once, and the top ten carry 0.9% to 1.2%. Concerning this clone itself: The antigen is not known.

The rearrangement joins TRBV18 to TRBJ1-3; 8 bases are shared with TRBD1. Sequenced input: PBMCs. The sequence derives from a woman aged 25 to 45 in good health and CMV-seronegative. The CDR3 DNA sequence: TGTGCCAGCTCACCAGGACAGGGCAGCTCTGGAAACACCATATATTTT. This encodes CASSPGQGSSGNTIYF.